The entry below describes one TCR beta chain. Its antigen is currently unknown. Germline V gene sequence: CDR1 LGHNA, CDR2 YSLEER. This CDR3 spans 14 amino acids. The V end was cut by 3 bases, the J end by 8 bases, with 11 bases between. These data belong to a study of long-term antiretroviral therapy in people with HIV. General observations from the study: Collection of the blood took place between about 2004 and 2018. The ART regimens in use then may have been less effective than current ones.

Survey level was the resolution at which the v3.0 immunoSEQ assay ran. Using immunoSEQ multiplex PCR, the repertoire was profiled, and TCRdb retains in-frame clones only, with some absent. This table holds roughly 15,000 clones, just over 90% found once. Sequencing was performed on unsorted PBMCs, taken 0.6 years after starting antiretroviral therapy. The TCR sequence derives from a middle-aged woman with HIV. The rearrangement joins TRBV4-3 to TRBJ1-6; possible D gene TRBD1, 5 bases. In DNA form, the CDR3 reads TGCGCCAGCAGCCAGACCGGGACCTATTCACCCCTCCACTTT. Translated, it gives CASSQTGTYSPLHF.